The 9 T cell receptor beta chains below come from one sample, sequenced in a study of control samples from healthy donors and cancer patients (TCRdb year 2020). Library preparation was by the immunoSEQ multiplex PCR assay. TCRdb obtained this table from immuneACCESS and retained in-frame rearrangements with V and J assigned. These tables miss some clones; where compared with another copy, unresolved V genes account for less than half of the shortfall, and the remainder is unexplained. The sample profile shows approximately 160,000 clones; roughly 94% of them were found once. Jointly, the top ten make up around 1.3% of the sample. The source material was blood. The receptors shown here come from a woman younger than 35 in good health.

The chain has TRBV14 and TRBJ2-7; unclear D gene. CDR1 is SGHDN and CDR2 is FVKESK in the germline V gene. There are 12 residues in the CDR3. Trimming took 2 bases from V and 2 from J, leaving 4 bases between them. The CDR3 loop reads CASSQTPYEQYF. As DNA, the CDR3 is TGTGCCAGCAGCCAAACTCCCTACGAGCAGTACTTC. The full variable domain, rest sourced from reference TRBV14 and TRBJ2-7, is EAGVTQFPSHSVIEKGQTVTLRCDPISGHDNLYWYRRVMGKEIKFLLHFVKESKQDESGMPNNRFLAERTGGTYSTLKVQPAELEDSGVYFCASSQTPYEQYFGPGTRLTVT.

This clone came up a few times. The rearrangement links TRBV14 to TRBJ2-7, with D possibly TRBD1 on 6 matching bases. CDR1 and CDR2 (germline): SGHDN, FVKESK. This CDR3 comprises 14 residues. V dropped 3 bases and J dropped 2 bases, with 11 bases sitting between them. CDR3 bases: TGTGCCAGCAGCCAGGAAACAGGGCCCTACGAGCAGTACTTC. This translates into CASSQETGPYEQYF. The full variable domain, rest sourced from reference TRBV14 and TRBJ2-7, is EAGVTQFPSHSVIEKGQTVTLRCDPISGHDNLYWYRRVMGKEIKFLLHFVKESKQDESGMPNNRFLAERTGGTYSTLKVQPAELEDSGVYFCASSQETGPYEQYFGPGTRLTVT.

The V gene is TRBV5-4, the J gene TRBJ1-6; TRBD1 is a possible D gene (5 bases). The CDR3 length is 14 residues. The V end was cut by 1 base, the J end by 10 bases, with 12 bases between. The germline CDR1 and CDR2 sequences are SGHNT and YYREEE (reference sequence). The CDR3 loop reads CASSLQGMNSPLHF. CDR3 DNA sequence: TGTGCCAGCAGCTTGCAGGGTATGAACTCACCCCTCCACTTT.

The CDR3 nucleotides read TGTGCCAGCAGCTCAGGTTGGACAGCATCCGGGAAGACGCAGTATTTT. Protein sequence: CASSSGWTASGKTQYF. The chain is built from TRBV7-2 and TRBJ2-3; tentatively, D is TRBD1 (6 bases). Germline CDR1 reads SGHTA; CDR2 reads FQGNSA. This CDR3 contains 16 residues. V was pared by 4 bases and J by 9 bases, with 23 bases between.

This sequence joins TRBV4-1 and TRBJ2-1; perhaps TRBD1 as D (7 bases). CDR3 length equals 15 residues. Trimming cost V 1 base and J 12 bases, with 19 bases left between them. The V gene's germline CDR1 is MGHRA and CDR2 YSYEKL. Here the CDR3 reads CASSQVAGVQGGQFF. CDR3 nucleotides: TGCGCCAGCAGCCAAGTTGCTGGGGTCCAGGGGGGGCAGTTCTTC.

The rearrangement joins TRBV6-5 to TRBJ1-3; TRBD1 agrees at 7 bases. Germline V gene lookup returns CDR1 MNHEY and CDR2 SVGAGI. The length of the CDR3 is 14 residues. V lost 8 bases to trimming and J lost 5 bases; unmatched junction nucleotides: 9. Here the CDR3 DNA reads TGTGCCAGCCAGGAAACAGGGGCCCGAAACACCATATATTTT. Amino acid sequence: CASQETGARNTIYF.

V is TRBV19 and J is TRBJ1-3, with TRBD1 matching over 8 bases. Germline CDR1 is LNHDA and CDR2 is SQIVND (reference sequence). J was trimmed by 4 bases and V by 5 bases; bases with no gene match: 7. The CDR3 is 15 amino acids. CDR3 sequence (DNA): TGTGCCAGTAGTTATCAGGGGGCGCAAGGAAACACCATATATTTT. Amino acid sequence: CASSYQGAQGNTIYF.

The V gene is TRBV1, the J gene TRBJ2-7; no DNA check was done on the table's D call, TRBD2. TRBV1 constitutes a pseudogene. The CDR3 totals 17 residues. The CDR3 region is CTSSQGPLAGETYEQYF. The CDR3 DNA reads TGCACCAGCAGCCAAGGACCCCTCGCGGGGGAAACCTACGAGCAGTACTTC.

DNA of the CDR3: TGTGCCAGCAGCCCCGTAACTAGCACCTCCTACAATGAGCAGTTCTTC. Protein product: CASSPVTSTSYNEQFF. The chain has TRBV7-9 and TRBJ2-1; maybe TRBD2 (6 bases). V lost 5 bases to trimming and J lost 0 bases, with 14 bases between them. Germline V lookup: CDR1 SEHNR, CDR2 FQNEAQ (reference sequence). The CDR3 consists of 16 residues.